This is a list of T cell receptor beta chains from one sample in a study of cytomegalovirus exposure and HLA in healthy donors. TCRdb's table, derived via immunoSEQ multiplex PCR, lists solely in-frame clones and lacks some. The repertoire includes around 100,000 clones, less than 80% of them detected once, and over 2% sits in the top ten. The sample was PBMCs. Receptor source: a woman in her 30s in good health and CMV-seronegative. Both conserved end residues are trimmed from each CDR3.

v_call	j_call	cdr3_aa
TRBV6-6	-	ASITRQGAAGEQY
TRBV5-1	TRBJ2-3	ASSLGGLTDTQY
TRBV27	TRBJ2-3	ASSFSSGVPTDTQY
TRBV10-1	TRBJ2-7	ASSDPASGGTYEQY
TRBV5-1	TRBJ2-1	ASSHTSGSAF
TRBV5-1	TRBJ1-4	ASSLFGTGGNEKLF
TRBV5-1	TRBJ1-1	ASSFGTGVGTEAF
TRBV27	TRBJ2-7	ASSSPEQY
TRBV4-3	TRBJ2-2	ASSPRGQGVDTGELF
TRBV13	TRBJ2-7	ASSLASPYEQY
TRBV5-6	TRBJ2-7	ASRKGQTYEQY